This passage covers 10 T cell receptor beta chains from one sample sequenced in a study of CD8 T cells in Susac syndrome. When the RNA was reverse transcribed, random hexamers were used with an input of 0.5 to 1 ug. TCRdb reprocessed the immunoSEQ multiplex PCR reads with MiXCR, giving one entry per CDR3 protein. The sample includes around 300,000 distinct CDR3 sequences, approximately 89% of them seen just once. The specimen was CD8+ T cells from PBMCs. The receptors derive from a human donor with multiple sclerosis.

The chain recombines TRBV7-8 with TRBJ2-2; no firm D call. V was clipped by 5 bases and J by 1 base, with 11 bases between them. Germline V CDR1 and CDR2: SGHVS, FQNEAQ. The CDR3 extends over 15 amino acids. CDR3 in amino acids: CASSPTGQNTGELFF. In nucleotides, the CDR3 is TGTGCCAGCAGCCCAACCGGGCAGAACACCGGGGAGCTGTTTTTT. Variable domain in full (rest from reference TRBV7-8 and TRBJ2-2): GAGVSQSPRYKVAKRGQDVALRCDPISGHVSLFWYQQALGQGPEFLTYFQNEAQLDKSGLPSDRFFAERPEGSVSTLKIQRTQQEDSAVYLCASSPTGQNTGELFFGEGSRLTVL.

The V and J genes are TRBV19 and TRBJ2-1; perhaps TRBD1 as D (6 bases). Per germline, CDR1 LNHDA and CDR2 SQIVND (reference sequence). The CDR3 runs 16 residues. V was pared by 3 bases and J by 1 base, with 13 bases between. The CDR3, as DNA: TGTGCCAGTAGTATGGGGACAAGGGGATCCTACAATGAGCAGTTCTTC. Its translation is CASSMGTRGSYNEQFF.

The chain carries TRBV20-1 and TRBJ2-7; 13 bases line up with TRBD2. The trim removed 2 bases at V and 4 bases at J, leaving 5 bases unmatched. The CDR3 has 15 residues. Germline assignment: CDR1 DFQATT and CDR2 SNEGSKA (reference sequence). The DNA for the CDR3 is TGCAGTGCTAGAAGCGGACTAGCGGGAGTTTACGAGCAGTACTTC. Translating it yields CSARSGLAGVYEQYF.

This clonotype was detected only once. The chain has TRBV28 and TRBJ2-2; 8 nucleotides agree with TRBD2. Germline V lookup: CDR1 MDHEN, CDR2 SYDVKM. The CDR3 is 15 residues long. J gave up 4 bases and V 6 bases, and 7 bases lay outside the gene matches. CDR3: CASSSGREATGELFF. CDR3 coding DNA: TGTGCCAGCAGCTCTGGGCGGGAGGCCACCGGGGAGCTGTTTTTT. The full variable domain, in which reference TRBV28 and TRBJ2-2 provide the parts outside the CDR3, is DVKVTQSSRYLVKRTGEKVFLECVQDMDHENMFWYRQDPGLGLRLIYFSYDVKMKEKGDIPEGYSVSREKKERFSLILESASTNQTSMYLCASSSGREATGELFFGEGSRLTVL.

The chain recombines TRBV20-1 with TRBJ2-5; either TRBD1 or TRBD2 may supply D (5 bases each). Trimming cost V 0 bases and J 3 bases, with 29 bases left between them. The CDR3 is 20 amino acids. Germline V gene lookup returns CDR1 DFQATT and CDR2 SNEGSKA (reference sequence). The CDR3 sequence is CSARDGFRTPTRDHKETQYF. In DNA form, the CDR3 reads TGCAGTGCTAGAGATGGGTTCCGCACCCCGACCCGGGACCATAAAGAGACCCAGTACTTC.

The V gene is TRBV4-1, the J gene TRBJ2-7, with 9 bases identical to TRBD1. The junction had 5 bases not matched to a gene; V was cut back by 4 bases and J by 1 base. CDR3 length: 15 amino acids. The germline V gene has CDR1 MGHRA and CDR2 YSYEKL. CDR3 sequence reads: CASSPMGTGSYEQYF. The CDR3 DNA reads as TGCGCCAGCAGCCCAATGGGGACAGGGTCCTACGAGCAGTACTTC.

This chain links TRBV29-1 with TRBJ2-2, with D perhaps matching TRBD1 (6 bases). Germline CDR1 and CDR2: SQVTM and ANQGSEA. V dropped 7 bases and J dropped 7 bases, with 19 bases sitting between them. The CDR3 loop spans 14 amino acids. For the CDR3, the DNA is TGCAGCGCCCTCCGGCAGGGGTCCGGCGGGGAGCTGTTTTTT. This codes for CSALRQGSGGELFF.

The chain employs TRBV4-3 and TRBJ2-1; D ambiguous. The ends were cut back, 8 bases at V and 0 bases at J, with 8 bases in the middle. Germline CDR1 and CDR2: LGHNA and YSLEER. The CDR3 has 13 amino acids. In nucleotides, the CDR3 is TGCGCCAGCTCGAGGCGCTCCTACAATGAGCAGTTCTTC. Amino acid sequence: CASSRRSYNEQFF.

The rearrangement links TRBV21-1 to TRBJ1-2; the table's D call of TRBD1 was not tested on the DNA. TRBV21-1 is a documented pseudogene. This CDR3 is built from 14 residues. CDR3 nucleotide sequence: TGTGCCAGCAGAAAATACAAGGGGAAGGGAGGCTACACCTTC. Translation gives CASRKYKGKGGYTF.

This CDR3 is CASSPWDRGEPYTQYF. The DNA for the CDR3 is TGTGCCAGCAGCCCCTGGGACAGGGGTGAACCTTATACGCAGTATTTT. The genes are TRBV7-2 and TRBJ2-3, with TRBD1 matching over 10 bases. Germline V CDR1 and CDR2: SGHTA, FQGNSA. CDR3 length equals 16 residues. V lost 5 bases, J lost 7 bases, and 12 bases stayed unmatched.